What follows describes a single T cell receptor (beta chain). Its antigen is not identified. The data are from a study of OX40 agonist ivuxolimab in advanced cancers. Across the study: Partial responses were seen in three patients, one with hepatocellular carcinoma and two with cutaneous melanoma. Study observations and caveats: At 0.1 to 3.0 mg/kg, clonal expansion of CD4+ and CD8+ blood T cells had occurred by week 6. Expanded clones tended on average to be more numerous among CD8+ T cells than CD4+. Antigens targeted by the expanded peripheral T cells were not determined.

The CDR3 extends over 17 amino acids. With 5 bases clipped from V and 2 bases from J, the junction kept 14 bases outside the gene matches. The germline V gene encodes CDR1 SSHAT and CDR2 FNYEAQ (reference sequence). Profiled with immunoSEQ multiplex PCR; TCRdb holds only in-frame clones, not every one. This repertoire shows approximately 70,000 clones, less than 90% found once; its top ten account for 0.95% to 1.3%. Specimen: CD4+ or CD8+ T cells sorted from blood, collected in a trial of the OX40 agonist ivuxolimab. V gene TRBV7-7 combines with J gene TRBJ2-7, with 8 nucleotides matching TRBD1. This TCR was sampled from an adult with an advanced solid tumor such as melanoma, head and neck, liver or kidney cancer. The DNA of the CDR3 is TGTGCCAGCAGCACCACCGACAGGGGACTTAATCCCTACGAGCAGTACTTC. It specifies CASSTTDRGLNPYEQYF.